Below, one TCR beta chain is given with its context. What antigen it recognizes has not been identified. No base quality information exists; no much larger clone differs at one position. The source of the sample is a study of CD4 and CD8 cells across lung adenocarcinoma regions (dated by TCRdb to about 2018). Study-wide context: The study compared tumor centers with tumor margins to examine intratumor heterogeneity of the T cell receptor repertoire.

Donors were patients with localized lung adenocarcinoma, a subtype of non-small cell lung cancer. The samples were taken from the centers of localized lung adenocarcinomas. For TCR repertoire analysis, CD8+ T cells taken from tumor tissue were profiled apart from CD4+ T cells. Library preparation used PCR. Data came from a HiSeq X Ten. In TCRdb, the public reads were trimmed at Q25 with fastp and aligned with MiXCR, with productive beta chains retained. Rows are combined by CDR3 protein, so each entry shows the most common genes and DNA. A total of 20,000 to 25,000 distinct CDR3 sequences appear in this sample, over 50% of them only once. Under 35% of the sample belongs to the ten largest clones. CDR1 MNHEY and CDR2 SMNVEV are derived from the germline V gene (reference sequence). Its CDR3 holds 15 amino acids, cysteine through phenylalanine. The sequence is cut down to CDR3 DNA, 45 bases in frame from base 1. V lost 6 bases and J lost 4 bases; the stretch between them is 16 bases long.

Source material: CD8+ T cells from the center of a lung tumor. Per the publication, the cell subset or site label means: tumor center region. This chain is built from TRBV27 and TRBJ2-1; TRBD2 could be the D gene, as 5 bases match. The receptor was isolated from a female donor with lung adenocarcinoma. The CD4 and CD8 labels of this study may be unreliable. CDR3 loop: CASRTEEEIYNEQFF. DNA sequence: TGTGCCAGCAGGACTGAGGAGGAAATTTACAATGAGCAGTTCTTC.